The clone carrying this TCR beta chain was observed once. Its specificity is unknown. This sample was taken from a study of shared clonotypes between healthy human individuals. Overall study context: The cohort had a couple of women and a few men, ages 18 to 49.

Study results and caveats: A limitation of the genetic and exposure-history diversity represented arose from few donors.

Ten immunoSEQ deep assay plates were used to sequence the DNA of unsorted PBMCs. Sequenced by immunoSEQ multiplex PCR; TCRdb stores in-frame clones only, minus some. This sample yields approximately 510,000 clones, of which 70% to 80% are seen a single time; 13% belongs to the top ten. J gave up 3 bases and V 8 bases, and 8 bases lay outside the gene matches. The V gene's germline CDR1 is SEHNR and CDR2 FQNEAQ (reference sequence). The length of the CDR3 is 14 residues. Study donors comprised healthy, HIV-negative adults devoid of recent acute infection or vaccination. This clonotype originated in a woman aged 40 to 50 in good health. Some clones in this sample may be carry-over from other donors' samples. The V gene is TRBV7-9, the J gene TRBJ2-7, with 9 bases identical to TRBD2. The source material was PBMCs. The DNA for the CDR3 is TGTGCCAGCGGGCGGGAGGGGAGCTTCTACGAGCAGTACTTC. Its protein is CASGREGSFYEQYF.